A selection of T cell receptor beta chains follows, all from one sample in a study of cytomegalovirus exposure and HLA in healthy donors. Sequenced by immunoSEQ multiplex PCR; TCRdb stores in-frame clones only, minus some. In the table there are about 160,000 clones, roughly 81% of which are singletons. Material for sequencing was PBMCs. These receptors came from a woman between 45 and 60 years old in good health and CMV-seronegative. The CDR3 runs from the conserved cysteine through the conserved F or W. D genes are given only for firm matches. Expanded clones get a size class; other rows say once, few or many, or leave the size out.

size	D	V	J	CDR3	DNA
.	TRBD1	TRBV28	TRBJ1-1	CASRGDRLNTEAFF	TGTGCCAGCAGGGGGGACAGATTGAACACTGAAGCTTTCTTT
.	.	TRBV5-4	TRBJ2-1	CASSTNAGYNSYNEQFF	TGTGCCAGCAGCACGAACGCAGGGTATAACTCCTACAATGAGCAGTTCTTC
.	.	TRBV5-6	TRBJ2-7	CASSLSVYEQYF	TGTGCCAGCAGCTTATCGGTCTACGAGCAGTACTTC
.	.	TRBV5-6	TRBJ1-2	CASRRPNYGYTF	TGTGCCAGCAGGAGGCCAAACTATGGCTACACCTTC
.	.	TRBV7-9	TRBJ1-1	CASSQLAGLGTEAFF	TGTGCCAGCAGCCAACTGGCAGGGTTGGGGACTGAAGCTTTCTTT
.	TRBD1	TRBV11-3	TRBJ2-7	CASSLGSGTGELEQYF	TGTGCCAGCAGCTTAGGGAGTGGGACAGGGGAGCTCGAGCAGTACTTC
.	.	TRBV4-3	TRBJ1-5	CASSQVYNQPQHF	TGCGCCAGCAGCCAAGTATACAATCAGCCCCAGCATTTT
once	TRBD2	TRBV5-6	TRBJ2-7	CASSLEVAGGREQYF	TGTGCCAGCAGCTTGGAAGTAGCGGGAGGACGCGAGCAGTACTTC
.	TRBD1	TRBV6-1	TRBJ1-5	CASSVQDRVNQPQHF	TGTGCCAGCAGTGTCCAGGACAGGGTCAATCAGCCCCAGCATTTT
.	TRBD1	TRBV2	TRBJ1-2	CASSSWDRVGLYGYTF	TGTGCCAGCAGCTCCTGGGACAGGGTGGGCCTCTATGGCTACACCTTC
once	.	TRBV7-2	TRBJ2-5	CASSLVPGQETQYF	TGTGCCAGCAGCTTAGTCCCGGGACAAGAGACCCAGTACTTC
.	TRBD2	TRBV9	TRBJ2-5	CASSAQLAGETQYF	TGTGCCAGCAGCGCCCAACTAGCGGGAGAGACCCAGTACTTC
.	.	TRBV5-6	TRBJ1-4	CASSLAGTTNEKLFF	TGTGCCAGCAGCTTGGCAGGGACAACTAATGAAAAACTGTTTTTT
.	.	TRBV5-1	TRBJ1-5	CASSRDGQTSNQPQHF	TGCGCCAGCAGCCGAGACGGACAGACTAGCAATCAGCCCCAGCATTTT
.	TRBD1	TRBV4-1	TRBJ2-3	CASSQGGTGGREDTQYF	TGCGCCAGCAGCCAAGGTGGGACAGGGGGACGGGAAGATACGCAGTATTTT
.	.	TRBV5-6	TRBJ2-7	CASSSTSLGEQYF	TGTGCCAGCAGCTCCACGTCCCTAGGCGAGCAGTACTTC
.	TRBD1	TRBV11-3	TRBJ2-2	CASSSDRHGELFF	TGTGCCAGCAGCTCGGACAGGCACGGGGAGCTGTTTTTT
.	.	TRBV4-3	TRBJ1-4	CASSPQLGATNEKLFF	TGCGCCAGCAGCCCCCAATTGGGCGCAACTAATGAAAAACTGTTTTTT
.	.	TRBV9	TRBJ2-7	CASSERGLVDEQYF	TGTGCCAGCAGCGAACGCGGCCTCGTGGACGAGCAGTACTTC
.	TRBD1	TRBV7-9	TRBJ1-2	CSSSPTGTGGTVYGYTF	TGTTCCAGCAGCCCAACCGGGACAGGGGGGACAGTGTATGGCTACACCTTC
.	TRBD1	TRBV18	TRBJ1-4	CASSPDRGRLFF	TGTGCCAGCTCACCGGACAGGGGGCGACTGTTTTTT
.	TRBD2	TRBV5-1	TRBJ2-1	CASSPGLAGNEQFF	TGCGCCAGCAGCCCGGGACTAGCGGGCAATGAGCAGTTCTTC
.	.	TRBV4-3	TRBJ1-1	CASSQDRGGINTEAFF	TGCGCCAGCAGCCAAGATCGGGGGGGGATCAACACTGAAGCTTTCTTT
.	.	TRBV6-5	TRBJ1-2	CASRRVQGSYGYTF	TGTGCCAGCAGACGAGTACAGGGAAGTTATGGCTACACCTTC
.	.	TRBV23-1	TRBJ2-7	CASSHEASSYEQYF	TGCGCCAGCAGTCATGAGGCAAGCTCCTACGAGCAGTACTTC
.	TRBD1	TRBV7-8	TRBJ2-7	CASSSRDRDSYEQYF	TGTGCCAGCAGCAGCCGGGACAGGGACTCCTACGAGCAGTACTTC
.	.	TRBV9	TRBJ1-1	CASAYSGIGEAFF	TGTGCCAGCGCCTATTCAGGGATAGGAGAAGCTTTCTTT
.	TRBD1	TRBV4-2	TRBJ2-2	CASSPRQGRASGELFF	TGTGCCAGCAGCCCTAGACAGGGACGAGCGTCAGGGGAGCTGTTTTTT
.	TRBD1	TRBV4-1	TRBJ1-2	CASSPDRGPNYGYTF	TGCGCCAGCAGCCCCGACAGGGGGCCTAACTATGGCTACACCTTC
.	.	TRBV10-3	TRBJ1-4	CAISESITNLNEKLFF	TGTGCCATCAGTGAGTCGATCACAAATCTCAATGAAAAACTGTTTTTT
.	TRBD2	TRBV11-2	TRBJ2-3	CASSLTSGHTDTQYF	TGTGCCAGCAGCCTGACTAGCGGGCACACAGATACGCAGTATTTT
.	TRBD1	TRBV4-2	TRBJ2-2	CASSRRGQGISLTGELFF	TGTGCCAGCAGCCGCCGGGGACAGGGCATTTCCCTCACCGGGGAGCTGTTTTTT
once	.	TRBV7-9	TRBJ2-7	CASSLISYEQYF	TGTGCCAGCAGCTTGATCTCCTACGAGCAGTACTTC
.	TRBD2	TRBV6-1	TRBJ2-3	CASSATGGGGGTQYF	TGTGCCAGCAGTGCCACCGGGGGGGGAGGGGGTACGCAGTATTTT
.	.	TRBV10-3	TRBJ1-2	CATYRQENYGYTF	TGTGCCACTTATCGACAGGAAAACTATGGCTACACCTTC